The clone carrying this TCR beta chain was seen a single time. In the authors' workflow: Amplification of reference gene primers provided the estimated nucleated cell counts. Repertoires were generated with immunoSEQ multiplex PCR, while TCRdb's copy carries only in-frame clones and drops some. V and J calls plus clone size are reproduced from that table; the DNA served to infer D and trimming. The table shows about 170,000 clones, with roughly 85% occurring only once. This sample is drawn from a study of blood T cell repertoires in COVID-19. About the research overall: Cohort 3 recovery required two negative PCRs, clearance, or symptom resolution.

Germline values: CDR1 GTSNPN, CDR2 SVGIG (reference sequence). CDR3 length: 17 residues. J gave up 0 bases and V 1 base, and 6 bases lay outside the gene matches. Cohorts were determined from participant-reported clinical history. This sequence originates from a woman in her seventies in a cohort exposed to, infected with or recovered from COVID-19 (not recorded which). The sequencing input was PBMCs or T cells enriched from blood (not recorded which). The chain links TRBV30 to TRBJ1-5; TRBD1 aligns across 10 bases. The CDR3, as DNA: TGTGCCTGGAGTGCCGGGACAGGGGATTATAGCAATCAGCCCCAGCATTTT. This encodes CAWSAGTGDYSNQPQHF. Full variable domain (missing parts from reference TRBV30 and TRBJ1-5): SQTIHQWPATLVQPVGSPLSLECTVEGTSNPNLYWYRQAAGRGLQLLFYSVGIGQISSEVPQNLSASRPQDRQFILSSKKLLLSDSGFYLCAWSAGTGDYSNQPQHFGDGTRLSIL.